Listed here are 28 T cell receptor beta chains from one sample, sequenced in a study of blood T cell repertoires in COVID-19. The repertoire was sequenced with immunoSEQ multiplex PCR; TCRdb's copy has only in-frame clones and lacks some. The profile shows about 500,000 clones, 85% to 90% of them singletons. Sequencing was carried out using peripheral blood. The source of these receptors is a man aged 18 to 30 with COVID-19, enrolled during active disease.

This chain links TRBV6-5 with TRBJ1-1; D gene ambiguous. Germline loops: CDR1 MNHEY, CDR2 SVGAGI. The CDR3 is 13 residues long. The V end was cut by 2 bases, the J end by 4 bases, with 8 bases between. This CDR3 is CASSYTLATEAFF. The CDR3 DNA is TGTGCCAGCAGTTACACGCTGGCCACTGAAGCTTTCTTT.

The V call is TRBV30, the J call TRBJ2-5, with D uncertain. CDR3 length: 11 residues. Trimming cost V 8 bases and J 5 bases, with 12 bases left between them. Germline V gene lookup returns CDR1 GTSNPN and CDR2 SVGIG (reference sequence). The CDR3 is CAAVITETQYF. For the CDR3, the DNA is TGTGCCGCGGTGATTACCGAGACCCAGTACTTC.

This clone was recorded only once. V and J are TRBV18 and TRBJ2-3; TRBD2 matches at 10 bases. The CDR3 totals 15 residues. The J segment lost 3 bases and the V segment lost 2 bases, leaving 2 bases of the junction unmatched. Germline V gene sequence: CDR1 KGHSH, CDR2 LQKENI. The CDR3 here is CASSPTSGNTDTQYF. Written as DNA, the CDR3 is TGTGCCAGCTCACCAACTAGCGGGAATACAGATACGCAGTATTTT.

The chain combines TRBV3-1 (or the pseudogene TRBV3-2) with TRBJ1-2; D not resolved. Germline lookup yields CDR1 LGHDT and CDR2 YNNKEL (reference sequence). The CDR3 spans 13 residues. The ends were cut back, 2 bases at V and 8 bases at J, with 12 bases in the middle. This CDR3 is CASSQRAGGGYTF. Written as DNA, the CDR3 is TGTGCCAGCAGCCAAAGGGCGGGAGGAGGCTACACCTTC.

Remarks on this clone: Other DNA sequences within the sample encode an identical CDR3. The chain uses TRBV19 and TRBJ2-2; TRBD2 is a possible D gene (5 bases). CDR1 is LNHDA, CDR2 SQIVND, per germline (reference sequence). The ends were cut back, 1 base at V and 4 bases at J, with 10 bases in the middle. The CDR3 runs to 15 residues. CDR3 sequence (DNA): TGTGCCAGTAGTATAGGCGGGCGCGGCACCGGGGAGCTGTTTTTT. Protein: CASSIGGRGTGELFF.

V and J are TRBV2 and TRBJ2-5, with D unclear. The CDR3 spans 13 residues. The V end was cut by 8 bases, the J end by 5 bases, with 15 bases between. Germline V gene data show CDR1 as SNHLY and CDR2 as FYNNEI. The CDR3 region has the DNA TGTGCCAGCTCGGTGAGCACCTATGAGACCCAGTACTTC. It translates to CASSVSTYETQYF.

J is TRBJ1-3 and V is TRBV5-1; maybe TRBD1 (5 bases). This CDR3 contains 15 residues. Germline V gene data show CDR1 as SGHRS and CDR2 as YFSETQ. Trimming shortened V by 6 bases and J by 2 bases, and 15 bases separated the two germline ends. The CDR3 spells CASTSGTGTGNTIYF. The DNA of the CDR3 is TGCGCCAGCACCTCCGGGACTGGGACTGGAAACACCATATATTTT.

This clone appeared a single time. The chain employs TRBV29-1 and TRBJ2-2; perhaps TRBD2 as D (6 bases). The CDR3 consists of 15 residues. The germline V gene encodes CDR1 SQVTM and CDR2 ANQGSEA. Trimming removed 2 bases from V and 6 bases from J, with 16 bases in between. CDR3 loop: CSVELRGRRAGELFF. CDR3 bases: TGCAGCGTTGAATTGCGAGGGAGGCGAGCCGGGGAGCTGTTTTTT.

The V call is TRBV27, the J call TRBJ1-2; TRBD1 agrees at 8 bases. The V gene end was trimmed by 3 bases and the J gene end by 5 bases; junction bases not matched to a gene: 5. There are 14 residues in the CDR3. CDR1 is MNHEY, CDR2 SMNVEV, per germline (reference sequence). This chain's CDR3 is CASSFNGQGYGYTF. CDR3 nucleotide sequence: TGTGCCAGCAGTTTCAACGGACAGGGTTATGGCTACACCTTC.

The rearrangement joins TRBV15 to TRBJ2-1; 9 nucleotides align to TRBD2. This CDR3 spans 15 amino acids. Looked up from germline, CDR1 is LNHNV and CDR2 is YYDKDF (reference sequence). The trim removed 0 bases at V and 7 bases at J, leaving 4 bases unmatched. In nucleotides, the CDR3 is TGTGCCACCAGCAGAGATAGCGGGGGAAATAATGAGCAGTTCTTC. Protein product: CATSRDSGGNNEQFF.

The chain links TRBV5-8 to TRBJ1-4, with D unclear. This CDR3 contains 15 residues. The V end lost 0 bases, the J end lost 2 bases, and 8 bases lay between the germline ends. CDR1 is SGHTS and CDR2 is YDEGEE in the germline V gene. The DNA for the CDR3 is TGTGCCAGCAGCTTGGCCGGAGGGACTAATGAAAAACTGTTTTTT. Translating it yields CASSLAGGTNEKLFF.

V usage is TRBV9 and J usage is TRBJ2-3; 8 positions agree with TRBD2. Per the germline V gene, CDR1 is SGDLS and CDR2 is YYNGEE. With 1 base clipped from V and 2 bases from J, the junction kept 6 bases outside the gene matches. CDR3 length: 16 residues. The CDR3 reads CASSVTAGGLTDTQYF. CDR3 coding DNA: TGTGCCAGCAGCGTAACGGCGGGGGGACTCACAGATACGCAGTATTTT.

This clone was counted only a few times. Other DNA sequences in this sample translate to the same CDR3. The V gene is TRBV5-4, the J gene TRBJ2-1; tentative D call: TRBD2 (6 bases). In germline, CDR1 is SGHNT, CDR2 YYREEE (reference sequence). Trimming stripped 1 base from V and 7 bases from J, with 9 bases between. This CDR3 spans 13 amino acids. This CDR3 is CASSLTSGNEQFF. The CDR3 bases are TGTGCCAGCAGCTTGACCAGCGGGAATGAGCAGTTCTTC.

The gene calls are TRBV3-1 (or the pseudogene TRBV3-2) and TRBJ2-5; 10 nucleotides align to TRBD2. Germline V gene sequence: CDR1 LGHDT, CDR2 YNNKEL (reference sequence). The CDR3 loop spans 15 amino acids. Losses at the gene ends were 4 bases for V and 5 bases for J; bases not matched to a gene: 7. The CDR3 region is CASSLTSGNWETQYF. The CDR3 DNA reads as TGTGCCAGCAGCCTCACTAGCGGGAATTGGGAGACCCAGTACTTC.

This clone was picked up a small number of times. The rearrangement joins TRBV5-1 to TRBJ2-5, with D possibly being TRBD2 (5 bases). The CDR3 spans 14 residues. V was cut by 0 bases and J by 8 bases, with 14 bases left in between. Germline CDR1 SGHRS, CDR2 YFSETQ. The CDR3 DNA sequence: TGCGCCAGCAGCTTGGTGGCGGGCGAATCAACCCAGTACTTC. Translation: CASSLVAGESTQYF.

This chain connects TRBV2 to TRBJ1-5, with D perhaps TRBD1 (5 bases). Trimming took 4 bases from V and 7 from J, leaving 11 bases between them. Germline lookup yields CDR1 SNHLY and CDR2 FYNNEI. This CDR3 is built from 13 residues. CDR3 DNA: TGTGCCAGCAGTGTTCAGGGTTGGCAGCCCCAGCATTTT. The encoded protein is CASSVQGWQPQHF.

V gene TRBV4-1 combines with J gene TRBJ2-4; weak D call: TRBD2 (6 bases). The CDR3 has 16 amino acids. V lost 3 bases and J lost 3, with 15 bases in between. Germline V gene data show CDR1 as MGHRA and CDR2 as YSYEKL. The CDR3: CASSQPGMRDKNIQYF. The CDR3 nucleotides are TGCGCCAGCAGCCAGCCTGGCATGCGGGACAAAAACATTCAGTACTTC.

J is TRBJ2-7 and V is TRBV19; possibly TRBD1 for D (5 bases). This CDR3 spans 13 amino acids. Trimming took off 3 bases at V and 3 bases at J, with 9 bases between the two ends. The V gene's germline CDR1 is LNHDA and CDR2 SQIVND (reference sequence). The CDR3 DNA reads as TGTGCCAGTAGTATCTGGGGCCACTACGAGCAGTACTTC. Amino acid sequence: CASSIWGHYEQYF.

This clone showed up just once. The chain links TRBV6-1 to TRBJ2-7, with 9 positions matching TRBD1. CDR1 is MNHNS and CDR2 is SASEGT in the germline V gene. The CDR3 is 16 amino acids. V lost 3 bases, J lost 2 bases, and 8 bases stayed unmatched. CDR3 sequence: CASSEQTGQGPYEQYF. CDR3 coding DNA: TGTGCCAGCAGTGAGCAGACGGGACAGGGCCCCTACGAGCAGTACTTC.

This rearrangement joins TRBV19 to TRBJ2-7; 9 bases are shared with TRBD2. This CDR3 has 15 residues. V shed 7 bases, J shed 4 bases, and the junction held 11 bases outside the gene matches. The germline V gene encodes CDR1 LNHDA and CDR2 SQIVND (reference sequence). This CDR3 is CASTSLAGGGYEQYF. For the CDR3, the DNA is TGTGCCAGTACCTCCCTTGCGGGAGGGGGGTACGAGCAGTACTTC. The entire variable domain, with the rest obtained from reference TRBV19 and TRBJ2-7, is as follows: DGGITQSPKYLFRKEGQNVTLSCEQNLNHDAMYWYRQDPGQGLRLIYYSQIVNDFQKGDIAEGYSVSREKKESFPLTVTSAQKNPTAFYLCASTSLAGGGYEQYFGPGTRLTVT.

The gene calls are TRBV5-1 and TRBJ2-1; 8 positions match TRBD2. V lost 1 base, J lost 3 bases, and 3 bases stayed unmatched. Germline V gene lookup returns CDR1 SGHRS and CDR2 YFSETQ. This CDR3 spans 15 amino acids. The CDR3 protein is CASSLSGLVYNEQFF. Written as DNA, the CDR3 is TGCGCCAGCAGCTTGTCGGGACTAGTCTACAATGAGCAGTTCTTC.

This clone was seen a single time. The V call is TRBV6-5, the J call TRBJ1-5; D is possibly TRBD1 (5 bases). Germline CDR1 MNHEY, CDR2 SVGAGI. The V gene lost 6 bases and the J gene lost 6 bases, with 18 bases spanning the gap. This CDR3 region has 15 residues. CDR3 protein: CASSSPGEERQPQHF. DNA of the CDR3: TGTGCCAGCAGCTCCCCGGGGGAGGAGCGTCAGCCCCAGCATTTT.

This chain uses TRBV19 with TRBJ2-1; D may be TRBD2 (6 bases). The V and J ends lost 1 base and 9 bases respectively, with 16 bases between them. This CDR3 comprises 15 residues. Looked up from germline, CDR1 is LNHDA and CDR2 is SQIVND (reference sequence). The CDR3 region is CASSIGGGARSEQFF. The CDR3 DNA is TGTGCCAGTAGTATAGGCGGAGGGGCGCGAAGTGAGCAGTTCTTC.

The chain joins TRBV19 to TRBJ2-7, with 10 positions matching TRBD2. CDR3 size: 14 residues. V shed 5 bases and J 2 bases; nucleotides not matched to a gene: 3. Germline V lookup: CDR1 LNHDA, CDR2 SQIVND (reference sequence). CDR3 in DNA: TGTGCCAGTAGTGTTAGCGGGGGGACCTACGAGCAGTACTTC. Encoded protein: CASSVSGGTYEQYF.

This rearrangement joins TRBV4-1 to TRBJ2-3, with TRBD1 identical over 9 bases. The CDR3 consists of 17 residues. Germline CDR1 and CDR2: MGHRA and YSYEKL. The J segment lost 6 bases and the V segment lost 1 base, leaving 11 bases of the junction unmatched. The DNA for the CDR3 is TGCGCCAGCAGCCAAGCCCTCGGGACAGGGAGGTGGGATACGCAGTATTTT. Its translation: CASSQALGTGRWDTQYF.

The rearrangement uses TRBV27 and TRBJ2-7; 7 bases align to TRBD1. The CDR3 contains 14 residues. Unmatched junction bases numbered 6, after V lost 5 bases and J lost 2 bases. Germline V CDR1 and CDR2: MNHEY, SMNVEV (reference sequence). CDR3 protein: CASSRQQGPYEQYF. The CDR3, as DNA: TGTGCCAGCAGTCGTCAACAGGGGCCCTACGAGCAGTACTTC.

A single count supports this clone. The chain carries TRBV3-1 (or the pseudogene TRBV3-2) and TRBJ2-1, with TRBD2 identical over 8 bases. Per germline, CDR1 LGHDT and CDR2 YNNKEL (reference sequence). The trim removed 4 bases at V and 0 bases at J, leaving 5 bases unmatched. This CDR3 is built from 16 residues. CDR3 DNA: TGTGCCAGCAGCCTCGGACTAGCAAGCTCCTACAATGAGCAGTTCTTC. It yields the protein CASSLGLASSYNEQFF.

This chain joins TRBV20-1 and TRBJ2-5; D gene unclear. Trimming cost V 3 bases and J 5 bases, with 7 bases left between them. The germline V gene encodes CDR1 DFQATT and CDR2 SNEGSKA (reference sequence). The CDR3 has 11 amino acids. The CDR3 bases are TGCAGTGCTAGGAACTGGGAGACCCAGTACTTC. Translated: CSARNWETQYF.